This T cell receptor beta chain was identified in a study of healthy donors' naive CD4 and CD8 T cells. As for the study in general: For TCR alpha, new primers spanned all functional IMGT alpha genes.

Comment on this clonotype: Its matching antigen is unknown.

Starting from about 0.45 ug of total RNA, TCR libraries were made with linear amplification. Per the authors' pipeline: From roughly 5 healthy donors, approximately 79,000 rearranged TCR alpha transcripts were sequenced. TCRdb passed the reads through MiXCR, listing each CDR3 protein once. TCRdb assigned the V and J calls; the authors' analysis was not used. The data contain around 200,000 distinct CDR3 sequences, 65% to 75% of them seen just once; the ten biggest clones take up 2% to 2.5%. Germline V CDR1 and CDR2: SGHAT, FQDESV (reference sequence). The CDR3 runs 12 residues. V was cut by 5 bases and J by 7 bases, with 12 bases left in between. Study-wide points: CDR3 charge plus V and J genes appeared to account for approximately 12% of CD4/CD8 variance.

CD4+CD8-CD45RO-CD45RA+ cells were naive CD4+; CD8+CD4-CD45RA+CD27bright cells were naive CD8+. This TCR was recovered from a pool of human donors in good health; the sample pools cells from several healthy donors. The sequencing input was naive CD4+ and CD8+ T cells sorted from blood, pooled from several donors. V gene TRBV11-1 combines with J gene TRBJ2-7; D is possibly TRBD2 (5 bases). The CDR3 is CASSGGGGEQYF. CDR3 sequence (DNA): TGTGCCAGCAGCGGAGGAGGTGGAGAGCAGTACTTC.